The 31 T cell receptor beta chains listed next were all sequenced from one sample in a study of cytomegalovirus exposure and HLA in healthy donors. Amplification used 60 Vbeta primers and 13 Jbeta primers. Clones were read by immunoSEQ multiplex PCR, and TCRdb kept only the in-frame ones, dropping some. The sample contains roughly 110,000 clones, around three quarters of which appear only once. The sequenced sample consisted of PBMCs. The receptors stem from a human donor in good health.

By its share, this clone is medium-sized. The chain carries TRBV6-4 and TRBJ1-1, with no clear D. The CDR3 length is 12 residues. Germline assignment: CDR1 MRHNA and CDR2 SNTAGT. V lost 4 bases and J 4 bases, leaving 7 bases between the germline ends. The DNA for the CDR3 is TGTGCCAGCAGTGTGCAGATCACTGAAGCTTTCTTT. Translation: CASSVQITEAFF.

This clone showed up just a few times. The chain employs TRBV2 and TRBJ1-2; D perhaps matches TRBD1 (6 bases). This CDR3 has 13 residues. V was shortened by 6 bases and J by 0 bases, with 8 bases between the two germline ends. Germline values: CDR1 SNHLY, CDR2 FYNNEI. The CDR3 DNA reads TGTGCCAGCAGGGACAGAGCTAACTATGGCTACACCTTC. Translating it yields CASRDRANYGYTF.

V and J are TRBV6-5 and TRBJ1-5; D gene uncertain. Trimming shortened V by 6 bases and J by 0 bases, and 12 bases separated the two germline ends. CDR1 and CDR2 (germline): MNHEY, SVGAGI. The CDR3 has 15 amino acids. This CDR3 is CASRAQKNSNQPQHF. The CDR3 DNA reads as TGTGCCAGCAGGGCCCAGAAAAATAGCAATCAGCCCCAGCATTTT.

The table lists this clone with a few counts. In DNA form, the CDR3 reads TGTGCCAGCAGTTTAGTGGGACAGGCCCATGAAAAACTGTTTTTT. Protein: CASSLVGQAHEKLFF. This chain connects TRBV28 to TRBJ1-4; TRBD1 aligns across 8 bases. Germline V gene sequence: CDR1 MDHEN, CDR2 SYDVKM. With V trimmed by 2 bases and J by 6 bases, 5 bases remained unmatched. This CDR3 has 15 amino acids.

The CDR3 nucleotides are TGCAGCTCTCAAGTGGGGGCGGGGGGCACTGAAGCTTTCTTT. This codes for CSSQVGAGGTEAFF. The V and J genes are TRBV29-1 and TRBJ1-1; D may be TRBD1 (6 bases). Trimming removed 8 bases at V and 4 bases at J, with 20 bases between. Germline CDR1 reads SQVTM; CDR2 reads ANQGSEA. The CDR3 is 14 amino acids.

The rearrangement links TRBV6-1 to TRBJ2-7; possible D gene TRBD1, 6 bases. The V gene's germline CDR1 is MNHNS and CDR2 SASEGT. This CDR3 contains 15 residues. V dropped 6 bases and J dropped 0 bases, with 15 bases sitting between them. The CDR3 region has the DNA TGTGCCAGCAGCCCCCGCAGGGGCAACTCCTACGAGCAGTACTTC. The encoded protein is CASSPRRGNSYEQYF.

The gene calls are TRBV4-1 and TRBJ1-2; D is possibly TRBD1 (5 bases). Germline V gives CDR1 MGHRA, CDR2 YSYEKL. The CDR3 covers 17 residues. V lost 2 bases, J lost 9 bases, and 25 bases lay in between. CDR3 loop: CASSQLPGESLFRSYTF. CDR3 coding DNA: TGCGCCAGCAGCCAACTGCCGGGGGAATCGCTGTTTCGTAGCTACACCTTC.

The chain has TRBV6-5 and TRBJ2-5, with a tentative D call TRBD1 (6 bases). The germline gives CDR1 MNHEY, CDR2 SVGAGI. Trimming took 0 bases from V and 4 from J, leaving 12 bases between them. This CDR3 is built from 15 residues. The CDR3 sequence is CASSYSRQGRETQYF. The CDR3 DNA reads as TGTGCCAGCAGTTACTCGAGGCAGGGGAGAGAGACCCAGTACTTC.

CDR3 bases: TGTGCCAGTAGCGGAATTGACTTAATTATGAACACTGAAGCTTTCTTT. This gives the protein CASSGIDLIMNTEAFF. This rearrangement joins TRBV19 to TRBJ1-1; D is uncertain. The CDR3 spans 16 residues. Trimming cost V 6 bases and J 0 bases, with 17 bases left between them. CDR1 is LNHDA, CDR2 SQIVND, per germline (reference sequence).

The chain combines TRBV5-1 with TRBJ2-2, with 7 bases matching TRBD2. CDR1 and CDR2 from the germline V gene are SGHRS and YFSETQ. This CDR3 is built from 17 residues. Trimming cost V 0 bases and J 0 bases; bases outside gene matches: 5. The CDR3 loop reads CASSLVSGGPNTGELFF. DNA of the CDR3: TGCGCCAGCAGCTTGGTCTCGGGAGGACCGAACACCGGGGAGCTGTTTTTT.

The rearrangement joins TRBV19 to TRBJ2-2; unclear D gene. The germline V and J ends were trimmed by 3 bases and 4 bases, with 6 bases remaining between them. Germline assignment: CDR1 LNHDA and CDR2 SQIVND (reference sequence). This CDR3 has 13 amino acids. The CDR3 spells CASSMQVTGELFF. The CDR3 coding sequence is TGTGCCAGTAGTATGCAGGTCACCGGGGAGCTGTTTTTT.

In this sample, this clone turned up a few times. The chain employs TRBV6-6 and TRBJ2-5; D gene unclear. Germline assignment: CDR1 MNHNY and CDR2 SVGAGI (reference sequence). Trimming cost V 2 bases and J 2 bases, with 9 bases left between them. The CDR3 runs to 14 residues. The chain's CDR3 is CASSYIQVQETQYF. In nucleotides, the CDR3 is TGTGCCAGCAGTTACATTCAGGTTCAAGAGACCCAGTACTTC.

The rearrangement joins TRBV7-9 to TRBJ1-4; 11 bases fit TRBD1. This CDR3 region has 14 residues. Germline assignment: CDR1 SEHNR and CDR2 FQNEAQ (reference sequence). V shed 5 bases, J shed 7 bases, and the junction held 3 bases outside the gene matches. The CDR3 DNA reads TGTGCCAGCAGCCCAGGGACAGGGGGTGAAAAACTGTTTTTT. Residues: CASSPGTGGEKLFF.

The rearrangement links TRBV2 to TRBJ2-1; TRBD1 matches 9 bases. Germline values: CDR1 SNHLY, CDR2 FYNNEI. V shed 8 bases, J shed 5 bases, and the junction held 4 bases outside the gene matches. The CDR3 length is 13 residues. CDR3 bases: TGTGCCAGCGTAAGACAGGGGGACAATGAGCAGTTCTTC. This translates into CASVRQGDNEQFF.

This chain uses TRBV7-2 with TRBJ1-1; D possibly corresponds to TRBD1 (6 bases). Trimming took 3 bases from V and 5 from J, leaving 10 bases between them. Germline loops: CDR1 SGHTA, CDR2 FQGNSA. CDR3 length: 13 amino acids. The CDR3 sequence: CASSFQGLTEAFF. The CDR3 DNA follows: TGTGCCAGCAGCTTTCAGGGGTTGACTGAAGCTTTCTTT. Based on the CDR3 plus reference TRBV7-2 and TRBJ1-1, the full variable domain is GAGVSQSPSNKVTEKGKDVELRCDPISGHTALYWYRQSLGQGLEFLIYFQGNSAPDKSGLPSDRFSAERTGGSVSTLTIQRTQQEDSAVYLCASSFQGLTEAFFGQGTRLTVV.

The rearrangement links TRBV29-1 to TRBJ2-5; tentative D call: TRBD1 (7 bases). The CDR3 loop spans 16 amino acids. Germline CDR1 SQVTM, CDR2 ANQGSEA. Trimming removed 3 bases from V and 4 bases from J, with 21 bases in between. The CDR3 nucleotides read TGCAGCGTTGAGCGGGACAGCCTGGGGAGAGGAGAGACCCAGTACTTC. It yields the protein CSVERDSLGRGETQYF. The full variable domain, rest sourced from reference TRBV29-1 and TRBJ2-5, is SAVISQKPSRDICQRGTSLTIQCQVDSQVTMMFWYRQQPGQSLTLIATANQGSEATYESGFVIDKFPISRPNLTFSTLTVSNMSPEDSSIYLCSVERDSLGRGETQYFGPGTRLLVL.

The rearrangement uses TRBV5-4 and TRBJ1-1, with D perhaps TRBD1 (5 bases). This CDR3 spans 14 amino acids. V was pared by 3 bases and J by 0 bases, with 9 bases between. Germline assignment: CDR1 SGHNT and CDR2 YYREEE (reference sequence). The CDR3 DNA reads TGTGCCAGCAGCTCCAGGGCCATGAACACTGAAGCTTTCTTT. It translates to CASSSRAMNTEAFF.

For this clone: The limits of the CDR3 on the DNA are not certain, so only TCRdb's listed CDR3 is given. The genes are TRBV5-1 and TRBJ1-2. The CDR3 numbers 12 amino acids, ends counted. Per the germline V gene, CDR1 is SGHRS and CDR2 is YFSETQ. CDR3 sequence: CASSLAFGSGTF.

J is TRBJ1-6 and V is TRBV14; 8 positions agree with TRBD1. Germline assignment: CDR1 SGHDN and CDR2 FVKESK. This CDR3 has 17 amino acids. Trimming took 3 bases from V and 10 from J; bases not matched to a gene: 14. CDR3 coding DNA: TGTGCCAGCAGCCACACGACGACAGGGGTTGTTATGTCACCCCTCCACTTT. It yields the protein CASSHTTTGVVMSPLHF.

As to this clone: One end of the junction varies from germline; a read error may be responsible. The chain carries TRBV6-6 and TRBJ1-2; D remains ambiguous. Germline loops: CDR1 MNHNY, CDR2 SVGAGI (reference sequence). CDR3 length equals 11 residues. CDR3 in DNA: TGTGCCAGCAGTTACGGGCAGGCACCGGCCTTC. The encoded protein is CASSYGQAPAF.

The gene calls are TRBV7-2 and TRBJ1-2, with 9 nucleotides matching TRBD1. V was pared by 2 bases and J by 8 bases, with 12 bases of the junction left unmatched. Germline CDR1 and CDR2: SGHTA and FQGNSA. The CDR3 spans 16 residues. CDR3 protein: CASSLWRQGVTDGYTF. The CDR3 DNA sequence: TGTGCCAGCAGCTTATGGAGACAGGGGGTAACCGACGGCTACACCTTC.

This rearrangement joins TRBV30 to TRBJ1-5; D unclear. Trimming left V 2 bases short and J 3 bases short, with 11 bases between. The germline CDR1 and CDR2 sequences are GTSNPN and SVGIG (reference sequence). The CDR3 covers 14 residues. Here the CDR3 reads CAWSPRQVNQPQHF. The CDR3 bases are TGTGCCTGGAGTCCCCGGCAGGTCAATCAGCCCCAGCATTTT.

This clone showed up just once. The chain combines TRBV7-7 with TRBJ2-2, with 10 bases identical to TRBD1. Germline V lookup: CDR1 SSHAT, CDR2 FNYEAQ (reference sequence). Losses at the gene ends were 3 bases for V and 7 bases for J; bases not matched to a gene: 8. There are 16 residues in the CDR3. The CDR3 DNA follows: TGTGCCAGCAGCTTGGGCGGACAGGGGGTTATCGGGGAGCTGTTTTTT. It encodes CASSLGGQGVIGELFF.

Points on this clone: The same CDR3 can be traced to other DNA sequences in this sample. This chain links TRBV5-1 with TRBJ2-7; D uncertain. The CDR3 has 14 residues. V shed 0 bases and J shed 0 bases, with 7 bases lying between them. Per the germline V gene, CDR1 is SGHRS and CDR2 is YFSETQ. CDR3 residues: CASSLVSSSYEQYF. In DNA form, the CDR3 reads TGCGCCAGCAGCTTGGTGTCCAGCTCCTACGAGCAGTACTTC.

The rearrangement links TRBV30 to TRBJ2-7; the D gene is possibly TRBD1 (5 bases). This CDR3 region has 13 residues. Germline-derived CDR1 and CDR2 are GTSNPN and SVGIG (reference sequence). Trimming removed 2 bases at V and 7 bases at J, with 15 bases between. CDR3 residues: CAWSRQRYGEQYF. The CDR3 region has the DNA TGTGCCTGGAGTAGACAGAGGTACGGTGAGCAGTACTTC.

Details on this clone: The same CDR3 also results from other DNA sequences found in this sample. The chain combines TRBV5-6 with TRBJ2-2, with unresolved D. Germline V gene lookup returns CDR1 SGHDT and CDR2 YYEEEE. V lost 4 bases and J lost 1, with 5 bases in between. CDR3 size: 13 residues. The CDR3 loop is CASSRVNTGELFF. The CDR3 nucleotides read TGTGCCAGCAGCCGGGTGAACACCGGGGAGCTGTTTTTT.

The rearrangement links TRBV5-1 to TRBJ1-6; tentatively, D is TRBD1 (5 bases). The CDR3 loop spans 13 amino acids. The V end lost 4 bases, the J end lost 6 bases, and 8 bases lay between the germline ends. The germline V gene has CDR1 SGHRS and CDR2 YFSETQ. This CDR3 is CASSDSVNSPLHF. The CDR3 nucleotides read TGCGCCAGCAGCGACAGTGTTAATTCACCCCTCCACTTT.

This clone was counted only a few times. V and J are TRBV15 and TRBJ2-5; TRBD2 matches 10 bases. V gave up 4 bases and J gave up 5 bases; unmatched junction bases: 7. The germline V gene encodes CDR1 LNHNV and CDR2 YYDKDF (reference sequence). This CDR3 region has 15 residues. Here the CDR3 reads CATSTLAGVVETQYF. The DNA of the CDR3 is TGTGCCACCAGCACCCTAGCGGGAGTGGTTGAGACCCAGTACTTC.

This clone was observed a few times. The J gene is TRBJ1-5, the V gene TRBV30, with 7 bases lining up with TRBD1. Looked up from germline, CDR1 is GTSNPN and CDR2 is SVGIG (reference sequence). The CDR3 has 12 residues. The CDR3 loop reads CTRRQGNQPQHF. In DNA, the CDR3 is TGTACCCGTCGACAGGGAAATCAGCCCCAGCATTTT.

The V call is TRBV7-2, the J call TRBJ1-2, with D uncertain. The length of the CDR3 is 14 residues. From germline, CDR1 is SGHTA and CDR2 FQGNSA. V was trimmed by 4 bases and J by 7 bases, leaving 16 bases between them. CDR3 bases: TGTGCCAGCAGCTCAGACGGGATTTATCTTGGCTACACCTTC. This codes for CASSSDGIYLGYTF. The entire variable domain, with the rest obtained from reference TRBV7-2 and TRBJ1-2, is as follows: GAGVSQSPSNKVTEKGKDVELRCDPISGHTALYWYRQSLGQGLEFLIYFQGNSAPDKSGLPSDRFSAERTGGSVSTLTIQRTQQEDSAVYLCASSSDGIYLGYTFGSGTRLTVV.

This rearrangement joins TRBV27 to TRBJ1-4; D may be TRBD1 (5 bases). From germline, CDR1 is MNHEY and CDR2 SMNVEV (reference sequence). The CDR3 sequence is 17 residues long. V was cut by 2 bases and J by 0 bases, with 13 bases left in between. Here the CDR3 DNA reads TGTGCCAGCAGTTTAGGGTGGGGGGAGACAACTAATGAAAAACTGTTTTTT. It is translated as CASSLGWGETTNEKLFF.